These 22 T cell receptor beta chains were all obtained from the same sample, sequenced in a study of T cells after yellow fever vaccination. One entry per CDR3 protein, called by TCRdb with MiXCR from the 5' RACE reads. The data contain around 350,000 distinct CDR3 sequences, 6.2% of them singletons. Sequenced material: PBMCs, taken 5 days after the yellow fever booster vaccination. These receptors were obtained from a man younger than 40 who received the YFV17D yellow fever vaccine.

This clonotype appeared a few times. The chain joins TRBV7-2 to TRBJ2-3; 8 bases match TRBD2. This CDR3 comprises 16 residues. Per the germline V gene, CDR1 is SGHTA and CDR2 is FQGNSA. The V segment lost 0 bases and the J segment 3 bases; nucleotides outside the gene matches: 5. The CDR3 reads CASSLAGTRGTDTQYF. Here the CDR3 DNA reads TGTGCCAGCAGCTTAGCGGGGACTAGAGGTACAGATACGCAGTATTTT.

This clonotype was observed a few times. CDR3 coding DNA: TGTGCCAGCAGCTTAAGGGGAGGCAATTCACCCCTCCACTTT. Residues: CASSLRGGNSPLHF. The V call is TRBV7-2, the J call TRBJ1-6; a possible D gene is TRBD1 (5 bases). The germline V gene encodes CDR1 SGHTA and CDR2 FQGNSA. CDR3 length: 14 amino acids. Trimming cost V 2 bases and J 7 bases, with 9 bases left between them.

Only a few counts were recorded for this clonotype. CDR3 loop: CSAVPGLAVKETQYF. DNA of the CDR3: TGCAGTGCTGTTCCGGGACTAGCGGTAAAAGAGACCCAGTACTTC. The rearrangement uses TRBV20-1 and TRBJ2-5; 11 bases are a match to TRBD2. V lost 5 bases, J lost 3 bases, and 8 bases stayed unmatched. The V gene's germline CDR1 is DFQATT and CDR2 SNEGSKA (reference sequence). The CDR3 length is 15 residues.

This clonotype was picked up a small number of times. The chain is built from TRBV20-1 and TRBJ2-2, with 14 bases lining up with TRBD2. V was pared by 1 base and J by 6 bases, with 7 bases of the junction left unmatched. The CDR3 has 17 amino acids. Germline lookup yields CDR1 DFQATT and CDR2 SNEGSKA (reference sequence). The CDR3 DNA reads as TGCAGTGCTAGAGTCGGACTAGCGGGAGGTGTAGCCGGGGAGCTGTTTTTT. This encodes CSARVGLAGGVAGELFF.

This clonotype was observed a handful of times. This chain links TRBV19 with TRBJ1-5, with TRBD1 as a possible D gene (6 bases). V was pared by 4 bases and J by 2 bases, with 15 bases between. The CDR3 consists of 16 residues. Per the germline V gene, CDR1 is LNHDA and CDR2 is SQIVND (reference sequence). The CDR3 DNA follows: TGTGCCAGTAGTACCCTACAGGGTTGGGGCAATCAGCCCCAGCATTTT. Encoded protein: CASSTLQGWGNQPQHF.

Many counts were recorded for this clonotype. For the CDR3, the DNA is TGTGCCAGCAGCCCTACTAACTATGGCTACACCTTC. Translation gives CASSPTNYGYTF. The gene calls are TRBV7-2 and TRBJ1-2; D is uncertain. Trimming removed 5 bases from V and 0 bases from J, with 4 bases in between. CDR3 length: 12 amino acids. In germline, CDR1 is SGHTA, CDR2 FQGNSA.

The chain recombines TRBV28 with TRBJ1-2; TRBD1 matches 8 bases. Trimming took 7 bases from V and 6 from J; bases not matched to a gene: 13. In germline, CDR1 is MDHEN, CDR2 SYDVKM. The CDR3 length is 15 residues. CDR3 sequence: CASTIPRGTGNGYTF. CDR3 bases: TGTGCCAGCACCATCCCGAGAGGGACAGGTAATGGCTACACCTTC.

This clonotype turned up a few times. The V call is TRBV28, the J call TRBJ2-2, with 7 bases fitting TRBD2. The CDR3 totals 15 residues. Germline CDR1 and CDR2: MDHEN and SYDVKM. V lost 1 base and J lost 6; bases outside the gene matches: 5. CDR3 DNA sequence: TGTGCCAGCAGTTTATCGGGCCGGGGGGCCGGGGAGCTGTTTTTT. This sequence encodes CASSLSGRGAGELFF.

This clonotype was seen more than once but under ten times. The chain couples TRBV5-1 to TRBJ2-1, with 11 bases identical to TRBD2. The V and J ends lost 0 bases and 7 bases, in that order; junction bases with no gene match: 3. This CDR3 spans 15 amino acids. Per germline, CDR1 SGHRS and CDR2 YFSETQ. The CDR3 is CASSLGLAGINEQFF. DNA for the CDR3: TGCGCCAGCAGCTTGGGACTAGCGGGAATAAATGAGCAGTTCTTC.

The chain links TRBV10-2 to TRBJ2-2, with 14 bases matching TRBD2. The CDR3 covers 14 residues. The germline CDR1 and CDR2 sequences are WSHSY and SAAADI. V lost 10 bases, J lost 6 bases, and 4 bases stayed unmatched. As DNA, the CDR3 is TGCGCCACCGGGACTAGCGGGAGTGCCGGGGAGCTGTTTTTT. Translated, it gives CATGTSGSAGELFF.

V is TRBV12-3 or TRBV12-4 and J is TRBJ2-6; TRBD2 agrees at 12 bases. Trimming took 5 bases from V and 0 from J; bases not matched to a gene: 8. The CDR3 is 19 residues long. The CDR3 loop reads CASSPRASGRASGANVLTF. In nucleotides, the CDR3 is TGTGCCAGCAGTCCCAGGGCTAGCGGGAGGGCCTCTGGGGCCAACGTCCTGACTTTC.

This clonotype was recorded many times. V gene TRBV30 combines with J gene TRBJ1-5, with D possibly being TRBD1 (5 bases). Trimming stripped 0 bases from V and 4 bases from J, with 10 bases between. In germline, CDR1 is GTSNPN, CDR2 SVGIG (reference sequence). There are 14 residues in the CDR3. This CDR3 reads CAWSVWAGNQPQHF. The CDR3, as DNA: TGTGCCTGGAGTGTATGGGCAGGGAATCAGCCCCAGCATTTT. Based on the CDR3 plus reference TRBV30 and TRBJ1-5, the full variable domain is SQTIHQWPATLVQPVGSPLSLECTVEGTSNPNLYWYRQAAGRGLQLLFYSVGIGQISSEVPQNLSASRPQDRQFILSSKKLLLSDSGFYLCAWSVWAGNQPQHFGDGTRLSIL.

This clonotype was counted at least ten times. The rearrangement joins TRBV7-2 to TRBJ2-7, with D unclear. Germline V lookup: CDR1 SGHTA, CDR2 FQGNSA. CDR3 size: 14 residues. Trimming took 8 bases from V and 1 from J, leaving 15 bases between them. CDR3 protein: CASSMAVNSYEQYF. The CDR3 DNA sequence: TGTGCCAGCTCTATGGCAGTCAATTCCTACGAGCAGTACTTC.

This clonotype has a handful of counts. This chain uses TRBV20-1 with TRBJ2-7; D may be TRBD2 (5 bases). Germline CDR1 is DFQATT and CDR2 is SNEGSKA (reference sequence). Trimming took off 2 bases at V and 2 bases at J, with 10 bases between the two ends. The CDR3 extends over 13 amino acids. CDR3 protein: CSARLAATYEQYF. The CDR3 DNA reads TGCAGTGCTAGACTAGCCGCAACCTACGAGCAGTACTTC.

The chain is built from TRBV5-1 and TRBJ2-7; 8 bases agree with TRBD1. The CDR3 length is 15 residues. Germline values: CDR1 SGHRS, CDR2 YFSETQ. V lost 0 bases, J lost 7 bases, and 9 bases stayed unmatched. The CDR3 sequence: CASSLGPQGADEQYF. The CDR3 coding sequence is TGCGCCAGCAGCTTGGGGCCCCAGGGGGCGGATGAGCAGTACTTC.

This clonotype has at least ten counts. J is TRBJ1-6 and V is TRBV27, with TRBD1 matching over 7 bases. There are 13 residues in the CDR3. V shed 6 bases and J 7 bases; nucleotides not matched to a gene: 3. CDR1 is MNHEY, CDR2 SMNVEV, per germline (reference sequence). Here the CDR3 DNA reads TGTGCCAGCAGGGACAGGCCCAATTCACCCCTCCACTTT. Encoded protein: CASRDRPNSPLHF.

In its sample, this clonotype was seen many times. The chain joins TRBV20-1 to TRBJ2-3, with TRBD2 matching over 14 bases. Germline CDR1 is DFQATT and CDR2 is SNEGSKA (reference sequence). This CDR3 comprises 16 residues. V lost 5 bases to trimming and J lost 1 base; unmatched junction nucleotides: 5. The CDR3: CSAFRLAGGGTDTQYF. As DNA, the CDR3 is TGCAGTGCTTTCCGACTAGCGGGAGGGGGCACAGATACGCAGTATTTT.

This clonotype has a count of ten or more. The chain employs TRBV5-5 and TRBJ2-3; D perhaps matches TRBD2 (6 bases). Deletions cut 0 bases from V and 1 base from J, with 9 bases between. The CDR3 spans 15 residues. Germline CDR1 SGHKS, CDR2 YYEKEE (reference sequence). Here the CDR3 DNA reads TGTGCCAGCAGCTTGGGAGCTAGCGGCACAGATACGCAGTATTTT. Amino acids: CASSLGASGTDTQYF.

There are a few counts of this clonotype. The gene calls are TRBV20-1 and TRBJ2-7, with TRBD2 matching 14 bases. V lost 0 bases to trimming and J lost 4 bases; unmatched junction nucleotides: 8. The length of the CDR3 is 17 residues. The germline V gene encodes CDR1 DFQATT and CDR2 SNEGSKA (reference sequence). The CDR3, as DNA: TGCAGTGCTAGAGACGAAGGGACTAGCGGGAGTATGTACGAGCAGTACTTC. This gives the protein CSARDEGTSGSMYEQYF.

This clonotype appeared many times. The chain recombines TRBV4-2 with TRBJ2-1; no firm D call. V was trimmed by 6 bases and J by 8 bases, leaving 17 bases between them. The V gene's germline CDR1 is LGHNA and CDR2 YNFKEQ. The CDR3 totals 14 residues. This CDR3 reads CASRKDQPADEQFF. In DNA, the CDR3 is TGTGCCAGCAGGAAGGACCAGCCGGCCGATGAGCAGTTCTTC.

This clonotype has a handful of counts. The genes are TRBV27 and TRBJ2-1, with D possibly matching TRBD2 (6 bases). The CDR3 spans 14 residues. The V and J ends lost 6 bases and 6 bases respectively, with 15 bases between them. The V gene's germline CDR1 is MNHEY and CDR2 SMNVEV (reference sequence). The CDR3 region is CASRVPGLLNEQFF. CDR3 DNA sequence: TGTGCCAGCAGGGTTCCGGGACTGCTCAATGAGCAGTTCTTC.

This clonotype was seen only a few times. The genes are TRBV5-6 and TRBJ2-1; the D is unclear. Germline CDR1 and CDR2: SGHDT and YYEEEE. This CDR3 is 15 amino acids long. The ends were cut back, 0 bases at V and 5 bases at J, with 12 bases in the middle. The CDR3, as DNA: TGTGCCAGCAGCTTGGGTATGGTAAATCACAATGAGCAGTTCTTC. This codes for CASSLGMVNHNEQFF.